This T cell receptor beta chain emerged from a study of human T cells and chemical hapten exposure (dated by TCRdb to about 2021). At the level of the whole study: For sensitization, 2% DPC in acetone was applied to a roughly 2 cm by roughly 2 cm area of upper inner arm skin. Throughout the study period of about 25 weeks, patients also received therapeutic DPC doses to the scalp every week. Patch testing was done on the upper back using Finn chambers containing 0.01% DPC, and results were scored after 6 days according to International Contact Dermatitis Research Group standards. The mostly female patient cohort included alopecia areata with under or over 50% scalp involvement, alopecia totalis and alopecia universalis. Libraries were pooled for sequencing, and variation in per-sample TCR yields was attributed mainly to small differences in library volumes within the pool. In alopecia patients, the study followed how the peripheral blood TCR repertoire changed in vivo over primary and secondary sensitization to diphenylcyclopropenone (DPC), a hapten. Blood samples were taken from patients before sensitization (week 0) and then at 2, 6 and about 24 weeks after DPC sensitization. About 27 alopecia patients gave blood for TCR sequencing at one to four time points (pre-sensitization, 2, 6 and 24 weeks). The research as a whole found: The number of TCRs above 1 in 1000 frequency did not change with DPC sensitization; there was no evidence of global repertoire structure alterations. Because all patients had alopecia, a presumed autoimmune disease, the immune response of the patients might differ from that of healthy individuals. Patch test score correlated positively with the number of PT1 expanded TCRs, reaching significance at thresholds 8, 16 and 32 but not at 4. After repeated subsampling, changes were observed in the strength of the expansion versus patch-test correlation and in the threshold at which the correlation became significant. Compared with pre-sensitization or healthy control sets, expanded TCRs formed significantly more large CDR3 similarity clusters, which is consistent with antigen-driven responses.

As encoded in the germline V gene, CDR1 is SQVTM while CDR2 is ANQGSEA. The germline ends are 16 bases apart after V is trimmed by 7 bases and J by 4 bases. From the cysteine up to the phenylalanine, the CDR3 has a length of 13 residues. Only CDR3 DNA is held: 39 bases, read in frame from base 1. Library method: RACE. This sample was sequenced with a NextSeq 500. During library preparation, unique molecular identifiers were attached to individual cDNA molecules so that TCRs could be counted quantitatively and reproducibly. Each blood RNA sample was used to sequence both TCR alpha and TCR beta chains. The paper's processing steps were these. A median of about 89,000 TCRs per sample was observed, with a range of about 20,000 to 750,000. The Decombinator software suite was used to annotate the V, J and CDR3 of the TCR reads. To make PS versus PT1 abundance plots, every sample was subsampled to the same number of TCRs (28,000). Expanded TCRs were defined as absent before sensitization and observed at least eight times at the 2-week time point. TCRdb trimmed the raw reads at Q25, called clones with MiXCR and kept productive beta chains. Rows are combined by CDR3 protein, so each entry shows the most common genes and DNA. The V and J calls shown here were made by TCRdb, not taken from the authors' results. The sample contains approximately 80,000 distinct CDR3 sequences, around 9.3% of them found a single time. Together, the top ten hold 5% of the sample.

Concerning this clonotype: Its binding antigen is unknown. Base-call qualities are not available, and no considerably larger clone is one nucleotide away.

Per the publication, the time point label means: patch test 2, 6 weeks after DPC sensitization. This specimen's treatment or condition label, per the study, means: therapeutic diphenylcyclopropenone sensitization with weekly scalp DPC. At each patch-test visit, blood was drawn before the patch test was applied. Eligible patients were aged 18 to 70, diagnosed with alopecia, deemed suitable for DPC therapy, and excluded if pregnant. Total RNA was isolated from unfractionated whole blood collected in Tempus Blood RNA tubes. The rearranged segments are TRBV29-1 and TRBJ1-2, with TRBD1 as a weak D call on 5 bases. This receptor was obtained from a woman in her fifties or sixties with alopecia areata. Some clones in this sample may be carry-over from other donors' samples. The material sequenced was whole blood, taken in connection with sensitization to the hapten diphenylcyclopropenone (DPC). The nucleotide sequence is given as TGCAGCGCCAAAACCGGGACCTTCTATGGCTACACCTTC. Its protein is CSAKTGTFYGYTF.